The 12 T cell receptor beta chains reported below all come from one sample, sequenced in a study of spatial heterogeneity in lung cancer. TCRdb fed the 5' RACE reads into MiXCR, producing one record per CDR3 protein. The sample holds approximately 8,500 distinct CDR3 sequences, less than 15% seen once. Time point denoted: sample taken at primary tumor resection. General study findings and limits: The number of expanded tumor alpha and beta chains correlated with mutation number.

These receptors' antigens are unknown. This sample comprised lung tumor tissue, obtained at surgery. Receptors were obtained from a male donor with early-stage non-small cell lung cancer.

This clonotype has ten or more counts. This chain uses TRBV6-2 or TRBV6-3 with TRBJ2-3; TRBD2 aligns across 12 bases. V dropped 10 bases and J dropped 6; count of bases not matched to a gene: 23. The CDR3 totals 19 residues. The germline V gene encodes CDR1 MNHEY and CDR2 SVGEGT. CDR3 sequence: CATKQLERASGRAADTQYF. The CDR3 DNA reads TGTGCCACCAAACAGCTCGAGCGGGCTAGCGGGAGGGCCGCTGATACGCAGTATTTT.

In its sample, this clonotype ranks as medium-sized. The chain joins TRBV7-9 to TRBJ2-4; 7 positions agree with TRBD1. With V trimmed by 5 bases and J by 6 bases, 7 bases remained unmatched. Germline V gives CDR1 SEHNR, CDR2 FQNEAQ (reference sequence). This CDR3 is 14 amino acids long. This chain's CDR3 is CASSATGFGNIQYF. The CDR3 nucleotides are TGTGCCAGCAGCGCGACAGGGTTTGGAAACATTCAGTACTTC.

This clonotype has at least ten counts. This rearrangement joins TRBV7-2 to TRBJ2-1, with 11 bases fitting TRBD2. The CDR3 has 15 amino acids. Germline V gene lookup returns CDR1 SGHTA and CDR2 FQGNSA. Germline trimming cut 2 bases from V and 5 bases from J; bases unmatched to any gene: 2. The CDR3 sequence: CASSLQTSGNNEQFF. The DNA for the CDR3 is TGTGCCAGCAGCTTACAGACTAGCGGGAACAATGAGCAGTTCTTC.

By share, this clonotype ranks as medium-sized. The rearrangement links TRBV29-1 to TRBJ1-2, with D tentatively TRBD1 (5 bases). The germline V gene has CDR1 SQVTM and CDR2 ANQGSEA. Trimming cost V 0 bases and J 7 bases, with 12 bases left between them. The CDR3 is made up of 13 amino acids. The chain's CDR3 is CSVEDPGLRGYTF. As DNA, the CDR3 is TGCAGCGTTGAAGACCCGGGACTGCGTGGCTACACCTTC.

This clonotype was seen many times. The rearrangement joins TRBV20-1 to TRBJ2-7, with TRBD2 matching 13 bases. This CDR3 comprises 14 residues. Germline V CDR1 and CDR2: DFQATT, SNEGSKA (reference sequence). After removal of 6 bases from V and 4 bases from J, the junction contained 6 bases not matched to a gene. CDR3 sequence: CSAGLAGVDYEQYF. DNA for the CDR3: TGCAGTGCAGGACTAGCGGGAGTTGATTACGAGCAGTACTTC.

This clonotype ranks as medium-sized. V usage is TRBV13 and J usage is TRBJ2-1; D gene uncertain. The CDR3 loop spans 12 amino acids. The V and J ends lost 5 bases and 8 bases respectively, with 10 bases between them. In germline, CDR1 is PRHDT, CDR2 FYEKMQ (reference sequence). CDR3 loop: CASSLRVDEQFF. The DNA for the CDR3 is TGTGCCAGCAGCCTCAGAGTCGATGAGCAGTTCTTC.

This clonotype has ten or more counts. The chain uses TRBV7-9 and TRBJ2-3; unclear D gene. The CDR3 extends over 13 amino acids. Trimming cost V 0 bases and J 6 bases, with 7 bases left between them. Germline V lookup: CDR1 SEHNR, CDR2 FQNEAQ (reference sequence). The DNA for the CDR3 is TGTGCCAGCAGCTTAGCGGGTTCGGATACGCAGTATTTT. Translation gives CASSLAGSDTQYF.

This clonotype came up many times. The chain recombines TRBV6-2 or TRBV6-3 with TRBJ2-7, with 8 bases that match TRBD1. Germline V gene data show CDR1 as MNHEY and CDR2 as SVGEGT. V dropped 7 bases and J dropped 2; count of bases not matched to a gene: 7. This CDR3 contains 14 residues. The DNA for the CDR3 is TGTGCCAGCAACAGACAGGGGAGTACCTACGAGCAGTACTTC. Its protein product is CASNRQGSTYEQYF.

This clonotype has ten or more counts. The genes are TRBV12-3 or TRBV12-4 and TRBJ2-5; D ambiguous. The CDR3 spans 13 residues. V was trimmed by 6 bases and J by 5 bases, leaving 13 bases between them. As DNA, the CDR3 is TGTGCCAGCAGAGCCCTCCCGAGTGAGACCCAGTACTTC. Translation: CASRALPSETQYF.

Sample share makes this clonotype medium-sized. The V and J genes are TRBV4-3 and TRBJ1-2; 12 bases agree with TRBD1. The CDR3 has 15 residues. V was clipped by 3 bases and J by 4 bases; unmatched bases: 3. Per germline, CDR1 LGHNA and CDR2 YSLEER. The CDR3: CASSQGQGAGYGYTF. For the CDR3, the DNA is TGCGCCAGCAGCCAGGGACAGGGGGCGGGCTATGGCTACACCTTC.

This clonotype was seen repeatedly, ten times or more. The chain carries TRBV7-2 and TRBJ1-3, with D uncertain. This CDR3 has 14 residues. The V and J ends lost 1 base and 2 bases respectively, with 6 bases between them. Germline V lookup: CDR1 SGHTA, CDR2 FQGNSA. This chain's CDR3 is CASSLVRAGNTIYF. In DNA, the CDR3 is TGTGCCAGCAGCTTAGTGAGGGCTGGAAACACCATATATTTT. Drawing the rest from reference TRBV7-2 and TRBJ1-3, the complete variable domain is GAGVSQSPSNKVTEKGKDVELRCDPISGHTALYWYRQSLGQGLEFLIYFQGNSAPDKSGLPSDRFSAERTGGSVSTLTIQRTQQEDSAVYLCASSLVRAGNTIYFGEGSWLTVV.

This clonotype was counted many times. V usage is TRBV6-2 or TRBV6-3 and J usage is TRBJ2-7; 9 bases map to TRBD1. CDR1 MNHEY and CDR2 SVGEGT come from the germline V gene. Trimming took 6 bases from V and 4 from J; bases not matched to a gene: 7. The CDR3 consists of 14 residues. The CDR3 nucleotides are TGTGCCAGCAGCCGGGACAGGGTGATGTACGAGCAGTACTTC. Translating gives CASSRDRVMYEQYF.